The clone carrying this TCR beta chain showed up just once. This sample is drawn from a study of blood T cell repertoires in COVID-19. On the study more broadly: Donors in the United States, Italy and Spain gave samples during acute or convalescent COVID-19.

With 4 bases clipped from V and 9 bases from J, the junction kept 10 bases outside the gene matches. CDR3 length: 15 residues. Germline CDR1 and CDR2: MGHRA and YSYEKL. Clones were sequenced by immunoSEQ multiplex PCR, and TCRdb holds only the in-frame ones, with some missing. The sample has 130,000 to 150,000 clones, roughly 80% seen once. This chain uses TRBV4-1 with TRBJ2-5; 11 bases are shared with TRBD2. This clonotype was obtained from a human donor in a cohort sampled during active COVID-19. Sequencing input: peripheral blood. Here the CDR3 DNA reads TGCGCCAGCAGCCTACGGGGTAGCGGGAGGGAGGCCCAGTACTTC. Its protein is CASSLRGSGREAQYF.